Given below is one TCR beta chain in context. No antigen is known for it. The data derive from a study of T cell responses to AZD1222 COVID-19 vaccine. Findings of the study overall: Recipients of two AZD1222 doses showed rising Spike-specific TCR breadth and depth. Donor demographics were predominantly white British with a female majority; clonal diversity may be underestimated.

Second doses were pooled across both intervals (about 4 or about 12 weeks). Repertoires were generated with immunoSEQ multiplex PCR, while TCRdb's copy carries only in-frame clones and drops some. Altogether fewer than 140,000 clones are present, 80% to 95% being singletons, with the ten largest covering around 7.6%. Germline V lookup: CDR1 MNHEY, CDR2 SMNVEV (reference sequence). The CDR3 spans 13 residues. V gave up 4 bases and J gave up 9 bases; unmatched junction bases: 3. Sequencing used peripheral blood, obtained 28 days after the second AZD1222 dose. The chain combines TRBV27 with TRBJ2-4; 10 nucleotides align to TRBD1. This receptor was taken from an adult who received the AZD1222 COVID-19 vaccine. This CDR3 is CASSSGQGLIQYF. CDR3 bases: TGTGCCAGCAGTTCGGGACAGGGGCTCATTCAGTACTTC.